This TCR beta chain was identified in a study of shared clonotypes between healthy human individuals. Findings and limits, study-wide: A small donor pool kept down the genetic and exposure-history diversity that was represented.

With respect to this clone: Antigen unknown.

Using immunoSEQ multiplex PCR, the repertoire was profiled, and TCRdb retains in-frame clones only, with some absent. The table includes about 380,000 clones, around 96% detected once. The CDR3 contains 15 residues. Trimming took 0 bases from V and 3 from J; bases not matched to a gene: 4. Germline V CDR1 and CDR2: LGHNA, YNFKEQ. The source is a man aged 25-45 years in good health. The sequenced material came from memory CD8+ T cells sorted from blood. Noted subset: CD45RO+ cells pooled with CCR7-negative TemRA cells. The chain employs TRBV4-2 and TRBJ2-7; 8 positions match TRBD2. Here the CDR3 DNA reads TGTGCCAGCAGCCAAGAACTAGCGGACTACTACGAGCAGTACTTC. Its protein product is CASSQELADYYEQYF.